The TCR beta chain described here comes from a study of shared clonotypes between healthy human individuals. The length of the CDR3 is 12 residues. Germline V gives CDR1 WSHSY, CDR2 SAAADI. The assay was carried out at the deep level. TCRdb keeps only in-frame clones here, not all; method: immunoSEQ multiplex PCR. The sample has under 1,100,000 clones, roughly 75% seen once; the top ten hold over 1.3%. Turning to this clone: Its antigen is undetermined. The junction and the germline gene differ at one end; a read error may be behind it.

Study results and caveats: Represented diversity (both genetic and exposure-history) was limited by the small number of donors. Shared clonotypes: approximately 5.3% naive CD4, around 3.5% naive CD8, about 2.5% memory CD4, roughly 0.4% memory CD8.

The V call is TRBV10-2, the J call TRBJ1-4; D remains unclear. Input material: memory CD4+ T cells sorted from blood. As for subset: CD45RA-negative fraction. The origin of this receptor is a young man in good health. As DNA, the CDR3 is TGCGCCAGCAGTGAGGGCCCGGGGAACCAAAATTTT. Amino acid sequence: CASSEGPGNQNF.